This T cell receptor beta chain was obtained from a study of cytomegalovirus exposure and HLA in healthy donors. Whole-study findings and limits: Sequencing depth roughly uniform across donors was assumed in presence/absence analyses. Most TCR sequences proved rare, with some public TCRs found in many donors. Cytomegalovirus-associated TCR beta chains were listed, numbering more than 150.

Amplification used 60 Vbeta primers and 13 Jbeta primers. TCRdb's table, derived via immunoSEQ multiplex PCR, lists solely in-frame clones and lacks some. The sample has 150,000 to 200,000 clones; more than 70% are singletons. Of note for this clone: The antigen remains undetermined. This specimen includes other DNA sequences encoding the same CDR3.

As for the donors, each was a healthy bone marrow donor. Germline-derived CDR1 and CDR2 are SGHRS and YFSETQ. V was pared by 4 bases and J by 2 bases, with 5 bases of the junction left unmatched. The CDR3 contains 14 residues. The sequencing input was PBMCs. V is TRBV5-1 and J is TRBJ1-2; 7 bases agree with TRBD1. The sequence was collected from a boy between 2 and 10 years old in good health and CMV-seronegative. The CDR3 nucleotides are TGCGCCAGCAGCCTATCACAGGGGAACTATGGCTACACCTTC. It yields the protein CASSLSQGNYGYTF.